This T cell receptor (beta chain) was recovered during a study of T-cell reconstitution after alpha-beta-depleted transplantation in children. Preparation of the TCRbeta library involved a method that used unique molecular identifiers. MiXCR, run by TCRdb on the PCR reads, gives a single entry per CDR3 protein. The table has some 520,000 distinct CDR3 sequences, approximately 29% seen once. The CDR3 is 14 residues long. V was trimmed by 5 bases and J by 5 bases, leaving 15 bases between them. CDR1 and CDR2 from the germline V gene are SGHAT and FQNNGV. This sequence originates from a human donor who donated a stem cell graft to a child with aplastic anemia. The sequenced sample was PBMCs from the stem cell graft donor, obtained from the stem cell graft. V gene TRBV11-2 combines with J gene TRBJ1-1; D gene unclear. The CDR3 loop is CASSPRRGGTEAFF. DNA for the CDR3: TGTGCCAGCAGCCCGAGACGGGGAGGGACTGAAGCTTTCTTT. Supplemented by reference TRBV11-2 and TRBJ1-1, the full variable domain reads EAGVAQSPRYKIIEKRQSVAFWCNPISGHATLYWYQQILGQGPKLLIQFQNNGVVDDSQLPKDRFSAERLKGVDSTLKIQPAKLEDSAVYLCASSPRRGGTEAFFGQGTRLTVV.